This entry lists 9 T cell receptor beta chains sequenced from one sample in a study of T cell responses to AZD1222 COVID-19 vaccine. Data came from immunoSEQ multiplex PCR; TCRdb stores just in-frame clones and leaves some out. The sample comprises more than 150,000 clones, about 90% of which are singletons, and under 8% rests with the top ten. The sample in question was peripheral blood, obtained on day 0 of AZD1222 vaccination. The receptors derive from an adult in good health.

The chain has TRBV6-6 and TRBJ1-6; 9 nucleotides align to TRBD1. V shed 5 bases, J shed 5 bases, and the junction held 10 bases outside the gene matches. The CDR3 contains 17 residues. Germline V CDR1 and CDR2: MNHNY, SVGAGI (reference sequence). CDR3 sequence reads: CASSPTGGPTNNSPLHF. The CDR3 nucleotides read TGTGCCAGCAGTCCAACAGGGGGCCCCACTAATAATTCACCCCTCCACTTT.

The chain carries TRBV6-5 and TRBJ2-7; the D is unclear. The CDR3 is 11 residues long. From germline, CDR1 is MNHEY and CDR2 SVGAGI. Trimming left V 10 bases short and J 2 bases short, with 9 bases between. CDR3 bases: TGTGCCACCTCCCTAGCCTACGAGCAGTACTTC. Its translation is CATSLAYEQYF.

V usage is TRBV28 and J usage is TRBJ1-3; 12 bases line up with TRBD1. The J segment lost 0 bases and the V segment lost 6 bases, leaving 12 bases of the junction unmatched. This CDR3 is built from 19 residues. Germline CDR1 MDHEN, CDR2 SYDVKM. CDR3 sequence (DNA): TGTGCCAGCAGCCCCTTGGGGGACAGGGGGCTTTACTCTGGAAACACCATATATTTT. Its protein product is CASSPLGDRGLYSGNTIYF.

The chain joins TRBV18 to TRBJ1-5; D uncertain. The V and J ends lost 8 bases and 0 bases respectively, with 8 bases between them. Germline V gene sequence: CDR1 KGHSH, CDR2 LQKENI. The CDR3 extends over 13 amino acids. CDR3 residues: CASTDNSNQPQHF. The CDR3 nucleotides are TGTGCCAGCACAGACAATAGCAATCAGCCCCAGCATTTT.

The J gene is TRBJ2-7, the V gene TRBV27, with TRBD2 identical over 14 bases. The CDR3 has 15 residues. V was clipped by 10 bases and J by 9 bases; unmatched bases: 14. Germline values: CDR1 MNHEY, CDR2 SMNVEV (reference sequence). The CDR3, as DNA: TGTGCCACCTCGGGACTAGCGGGAGCGCTGGTCTCGCAGTACTTC. Translated, it gives CATSGLAGALVSQYF.

V and J are TRBV9 and TRBJ2-7; D call uncertain. The CDR3 length is 15 residues. CDR1 is SGDLS and CDR2 is YYNGEE in the germline V gene. The V gene lost 0 bases and the J gene lost 0 bases, with 10 bases spanning the gap. Here the CDR3 DNA reads TGTGCCAGCAGCGTAGATGGGTCGAGCTCCTACGAGCAGTACTTC. Its translation: CASSVDGSSSYEQYF. Complete variable domain (other parts from reference TRBV9 and TRBJ2-7): DSGVTQTPKHLITATGQRVTLRCSPRSGDLSVYWYQQSLDQGLQFLIQYYNGEERAKGNILERFSAQQFPDLHSELNLSSLELGDSALYFCASSVDGSSSYEQYFGPGTRLTVT.

V and J are TRBV5-1 and TRBJ2-3; D not resolved. This CDR3 is 13 amino acids long. Trimming shortened V by 1 base and J by 3 bases, and 6 bases separated the two germline ends. Germline V gene data show CDR1 as SGHRS and CDR2 as YFSETQ. The chain's CDR3 is CASSLKGTDTQYF. The DNA of the CDR3 is TGCGCCAGCAGCTTGAAGGGTACAGATACGCAGTATTTT.

This rearrangement joins TRBV3-1 (or the pseudogene TRBV3-2) to TRBJ1-2; the match to TRBD1 covers 8 bases. The CDR3 runs to 14 residues. CDR1 LGHDT and CDR2 YNNKEL come from the germline V gene (reference sequence). The ends lost 7 bases at V and 0 bases at J; junction bases unmatched: 4. The CDR3 loop is CASNRGAANYGYTF. CDR3 DNA sequence: TGTGCCAGCAACAGGGGGGCAGCTAACTATGGCTACACCTTC.

The V gene is TRBV4-3, the J gene TRBJ2-3; D assignment may be TRBD1 or TRBD2 (5 bases each). The ends were cut back, 0 bases at V and 1 base at J, with 11 bases in the middle. In germline, CDR1 is LGHNA, CDR2 YSLEER. CDR3 length: 16 amino acids. Here the CDR3 DNA reads TGCGCCAGCAGCCAAGAGGGACGATTGGGCACAGATACGCAGTATTTT. Amino acid sequence: CASSQEGRLGTDTQYF.